The 6 T cell receptor beta chains below all came from one sample that was sequenced in a study of blood T cell repertoires in COVID-19. Sequenced by immunoSEQ multiplex PCR; TCRdb stores in-frame clones only, minus some. This sample yields 98,000 or so clones, of which over 80% are seen a single time; roughly 14% belongs to the top ten. The sequenced sample was peripheral blood. Every receptor here comes from a man in his fifties or sixties with acute or convalescent COVID-19.

The V gene is TRBV29-1, the J gene TRBJ2-3, with TRBD1 as a possible D gene (5 bases). The germline CDR1 and CDR2 sequences are SQVTM and ANQGSEA. The CDR3 contains 14 residues. V lost 6 bases and J 4 bases, leaving 17 bases between the germline ends. The CDR3 region is CSVLRQGPADTQYF. CDR3 DNA: TGCAGCGTCCTACGTCAGGGCCCCGCAGATACGCAGTATTTT.

The chain links TRBV28 to TRBJ1-5; D is possibly TRBD1 (6 bases). Deletions cut 1 base from V and 6 bases from J, with 16 bases between. This CDR3 is built from 16 residues. Germline CDR1 MDHEN, CDR2 SYDVKM. CDR3 residues: CASSLLSGAGVQPQHF. The CDR3 nucleotides are TGTGCCAGCAGTTTATTATCTGGGGCAGGGGTTCAGCCCCAGCATTTT.

J is TRBJ1-4 and V is TRBV28, with TRBD1 as a possible D gene (5 bases). CDR1 MDHEN and CDR2 SYDVKM come from the germline V gene. The CDR3 runs 15 residues. The V end lost 4 bases, the J end lost 7 bases, and 16 bases lay between the germline ends. The CDR3 DNA follows: TGTGCCAGCAGTTCCCCACAGGAAGAGAGTGAAAAACTGTTTTTT. The encoded protein is CASSSPQEESEKLFF.

The J gene is TRBJ2-3, the V gene TRBV24-1; no clear D. Germline V gene sequence: CDR1 KGHDR, CDR2 SFDVKD. The CDR3 extends over 16 amino acids. V lost 4 bases and J lost 5, with 18 bases in between. The CDR3 here is CATSDPLALRGDTQYF. In nucleotides, the CDR3 is TGTGCCACCAGTGACCCGTTAGCATTACGTGGAGATACGCAGTATTTT.

The chain uses TRBV2 and TRBJ1-5, with D perhaps TRBD1 (5 bases). V lost 8 bases to trimming and J lost 5 bases, with 7 bases between them. Germline-derived CDR1 and CDR2 are SNHLY and FYNNEI. The CDR3 contains 11 residues. In DNA form, the CDR3 reads TGTGCCAGCGGGGGGGATCAGCCCCAGCATTTT. Translated, it gives CASGGDQPQHF. Filled out from reference TRBV2 and TRBJ1-5, the complete variable domain reads EPEVTQTPSHQVTQMGQEVILRCVPISNHLYFYWYRQILGQKVEFLVSFYNNEISEKSEIFDDQFSVERPDGSNFTLKIRSTKLEDSAMYFCASGGDQPQHFGDGTRLSIL.

The V and J genes are TRBV5-5 and TRBJ2-7, with 7 nucleotides matching TRBD2. Germline V gene sequence: CDR1 SGHKS, CDR2 YYEKEE (reference sequence). With V trimmed by 4 bases and J by 5 bases, 12 bases remained unmatched. The CDR3 is made up of 15 amino acids. CDR3 nucleotide sequence: TGTGCCAGCAGCGCCCCCGGGGGAGGGATCGACGAGCAGTACTTC. It is translated as CASSAPGGGIDEQYF. Variable domain in full (rest from reference TRBV5-5 and TRBJ2-7): DAGVTQSPTHLIKTRGQQVTLRCSPISGHKSVSWYQQVLGQGPQFIFQYYEKEERGRGNFPDRFSARQFPNYSSELNVNALLLGDSALYLCASSAPGGGIDEQYFGPGTRLTVT.